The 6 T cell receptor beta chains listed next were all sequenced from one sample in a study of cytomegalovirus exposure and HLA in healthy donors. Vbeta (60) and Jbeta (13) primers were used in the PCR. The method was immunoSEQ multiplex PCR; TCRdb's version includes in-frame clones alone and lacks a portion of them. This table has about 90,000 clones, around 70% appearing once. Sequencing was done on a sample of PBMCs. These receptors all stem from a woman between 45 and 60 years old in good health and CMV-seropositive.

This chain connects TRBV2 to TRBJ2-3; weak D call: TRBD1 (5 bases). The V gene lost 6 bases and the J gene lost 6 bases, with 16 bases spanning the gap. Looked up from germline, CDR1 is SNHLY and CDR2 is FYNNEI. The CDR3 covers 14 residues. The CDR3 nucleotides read TGTGCCAGCAGAATAGGGCAGGGCCCCGATACGCAGTATTTT. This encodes CASRIGQGPDTQYF.

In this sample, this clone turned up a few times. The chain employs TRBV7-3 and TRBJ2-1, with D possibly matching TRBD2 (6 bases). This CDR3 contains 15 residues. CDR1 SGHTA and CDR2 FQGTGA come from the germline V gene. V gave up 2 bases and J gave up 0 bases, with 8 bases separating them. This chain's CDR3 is CASSLGRISYNEQFF. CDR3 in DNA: TGTGCCAGCAGCTTAGGGAGGATCTCCTACAATGAGCAGTTCTTC. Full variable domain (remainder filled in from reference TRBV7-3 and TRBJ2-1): GAGVSQTPSNKVTEKGKYVELRCDPISGHTALYWYRQSLGQGPEFLIYFQGTGAADDSGLPNDRFFAVRPEGSVSTLKIQRTERGDSAVYLCASSLGRISYNEQFFGPGTRLTVL.

The CDR3 sequence is CASSKGLENNEQFF. As DNA, the CDR3 is TGCGCCAGCAGCAAGGGACTGGAAAACAATGAGCAGTTCTTC. The chain has TRBV5-1 and TRBJ2-1; tentative D call: TRBD2 (6 bases). Looked up from germline, CDR1 is SGHRS and CDR2 is YFSETQ. This CDR3 spans 14 amino acids. Trimming shortened V by 4 bases and J by 5 bases, and 13 bases separated the two germline ends.

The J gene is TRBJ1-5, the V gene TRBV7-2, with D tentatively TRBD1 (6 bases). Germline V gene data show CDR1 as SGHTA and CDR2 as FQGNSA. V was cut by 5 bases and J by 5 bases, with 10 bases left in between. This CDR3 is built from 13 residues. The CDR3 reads CASSTGSYQPQHF. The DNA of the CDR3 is TGTGCCAGCAGCACAGGGAGCTATCAGCCCCAGCATTTT.

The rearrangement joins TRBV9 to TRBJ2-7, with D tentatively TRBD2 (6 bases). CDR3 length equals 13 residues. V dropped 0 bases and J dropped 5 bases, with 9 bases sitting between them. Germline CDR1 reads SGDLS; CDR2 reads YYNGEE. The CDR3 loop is CASSVAGGNEQYF. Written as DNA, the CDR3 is TGTGCCAGCAGCGTAGCTGGGGGGAACGAGCAGTACTTC.

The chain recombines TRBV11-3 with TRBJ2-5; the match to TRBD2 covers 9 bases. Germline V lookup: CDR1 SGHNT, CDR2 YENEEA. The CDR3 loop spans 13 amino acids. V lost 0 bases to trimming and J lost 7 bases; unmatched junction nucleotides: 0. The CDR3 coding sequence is TGTGCCAGCAGCTTAGAAGCGGGGGGGACCCAGTACTTC. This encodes CASSLEAGGTQYF.